These T cell receptor beta chains were read from a single sample in a study of post-analysis software for immune sequencing data. Each CDR3 protein gets one entry after TCRdb re-called the PCR reads with MiXCR. The sample contains 650,000 to 850,000 distinct CDR3 sequences, about 57% of which appear only once. The source material was blood. These receptors were taken from a girl aged 5 to 17 with multiple sclerosis. CDR3s include the opening cysteine and the closing phenylalanine or tryptophan. Each record gives: D gene, clone size, J gene, V gene, CDR3 protein, CDR3 DNA. D genes are given only for firm matches. The listing skips clone size in some rows; elsewhere it reads once, few, many or a size class.

NA	NA	TRBJ1-5	TRBV27	CASSLLGDQPQHF	TGTGCCAGCAGTTTGTTGGGCGATCAGCCCCAGCATTTT
NA	NA	TRBJ2-7	TRBV29-1	CSVATGTTYEQYF	TGCAGCGTTGCGACAGGCACGACCTACGAGCAGTACTTC
TRBD1	few	TRBJ2-3	TRBV20-1	CSASRQGADTQYF	TGCAGTGCTAGTCGACAGGGGGCAGATACGCAGTATTTT
NA	few	TRBJ2-7	TRBV29-1	CSVEGAREQYF	TGCAGCGTTGAGGGGGCGCGGGAGCAGTACTTC
NA	NA	TRBJ2-1	TRBV12-3/TRBV12-4	CASSLIGMGNEQFF	TGTGCCAGCAGTTTAATTGGGATGGGCAATGAGCAGTTCTTC
TRBD1	NA	TRBJ2-3	TRBV29-1	CSVGDRSMVQDTQYF	TGCAGCGTTGGGGACAGGTCCATGGTACAAGATACGCAGTATTTT
NA	NA	TRBJ2-1	TRBV11-2	CASSSGRPSLFNEQFF	TGTGCCAGCAGCTCGGGGCGCCCTAGCTTGTTCAATGAGCAGTTCTTC
NA	NA	TRBJ1-2	TRBV5-5	CASSLAAGYNYGYTF	TGTGCCAGCAGCTTGGCTGCGGGTTATAACTATGGCTACACCTTC
TRBD1	NA	TRBJ1-1	TRBV20-1	CSAPQGATEAFF	TGCAGTGCTCCCCAGGGGGCCACTGAAGCTTTCTTT
NA	NA	TRBJ2-1	TRBV18	CACSPTRAGDNEQFF	TGTGCCTGCTCACCAACCAGGGCCGGCGACAATGAGCAGTTCTTC
NA	once	TRBJ2-7	TRBV15	CTTRNLHGSYEQYF	TGTACCACCAGAAACCTCCACGGCTCCTACGAGCAGTACTTC
NA	NA	TRBJ2-1	TRBV10-3	CAISVFMDSSYNEQFF	TGTGCCATCAGTGTGTTTATGGACAGCTCCTACAATGAGCAGTTCTTC
TRBD2	NA	TRBJ2-1	TRBV24-1	CATSDSGTSSRNEQFF	TGTGCCACCAGTGATTCCGGGACTAGCAGTCGCAATGAGCAGTTCTTC
NA	NA	TRBJ2-5	TRBV20-1	CSAEPGQETRYF	TGCAGTGCGGAACCGGGACAAGAGACCCGGTACTTC
TRBD2	few	TRBJ2-7	TRBV6-2/TRBV6-3	CASSRLAGVEQYF	TGTGCCAGCAGCAGACTAGCGGGAGTCGAGCAGTACTTC
NA	NA	TRBJ2-4	TRBV7-2	CASSYPGLNIQYF	TGTGCCAGCAGCTATCCGGGACTAAACATTCAGTACTTC
NA	NA	TRBJ1-6	TRBV12-3/TRBV12-4	CASSSGAYNSPLHF	TGTGCCAGCAGTTCCGGGGCCTATAATTCACCCCTCCACTTT
TRBD2	NA	TRBJ2-1	TRBV5-1	CASSLGLAGESVYNEQFF	TGCGCCAGCAGCTTAGGGCTAGCGGGAGAATCCGTCTACAATGAGCAGTTCTTC
NA	NA	TRBJ1-1	TRBV7-2	CASSLVPGHGLTEAFF	TGTGCCAGCAGCTTAGTGCCGGGACACGGCCTCACTGAAGCTTTCTTT
NA	NA	TRBJ2-3	TRBV6-1	CASSERAGSTDTQYF	TGTGCCAGCAGTGAGAGAGCGGGTAGCACAGATACGCAGTATTTT